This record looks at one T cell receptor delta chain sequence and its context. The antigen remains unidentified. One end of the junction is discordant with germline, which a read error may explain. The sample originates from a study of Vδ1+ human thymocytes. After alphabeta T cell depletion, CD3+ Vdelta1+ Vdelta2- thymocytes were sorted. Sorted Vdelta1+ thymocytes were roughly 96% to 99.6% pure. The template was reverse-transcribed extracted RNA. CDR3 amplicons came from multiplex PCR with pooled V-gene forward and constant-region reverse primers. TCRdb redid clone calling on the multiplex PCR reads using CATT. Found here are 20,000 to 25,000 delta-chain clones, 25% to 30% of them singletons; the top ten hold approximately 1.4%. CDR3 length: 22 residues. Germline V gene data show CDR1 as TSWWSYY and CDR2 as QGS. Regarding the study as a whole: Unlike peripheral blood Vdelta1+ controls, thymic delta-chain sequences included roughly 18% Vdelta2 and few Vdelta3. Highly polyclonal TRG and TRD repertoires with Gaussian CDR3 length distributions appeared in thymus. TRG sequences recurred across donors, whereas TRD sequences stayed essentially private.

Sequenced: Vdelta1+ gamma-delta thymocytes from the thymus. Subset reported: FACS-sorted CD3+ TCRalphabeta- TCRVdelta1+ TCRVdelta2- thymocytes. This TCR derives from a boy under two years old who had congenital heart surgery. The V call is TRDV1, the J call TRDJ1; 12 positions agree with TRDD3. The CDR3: CALGKLIAMSLLGDTSPDKLIF. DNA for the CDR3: TGTGCTCTTGGGAAACTAATCGCGATGTCGTTACTGGGGGATACATCGCCCGATAAACTCATCTTT.